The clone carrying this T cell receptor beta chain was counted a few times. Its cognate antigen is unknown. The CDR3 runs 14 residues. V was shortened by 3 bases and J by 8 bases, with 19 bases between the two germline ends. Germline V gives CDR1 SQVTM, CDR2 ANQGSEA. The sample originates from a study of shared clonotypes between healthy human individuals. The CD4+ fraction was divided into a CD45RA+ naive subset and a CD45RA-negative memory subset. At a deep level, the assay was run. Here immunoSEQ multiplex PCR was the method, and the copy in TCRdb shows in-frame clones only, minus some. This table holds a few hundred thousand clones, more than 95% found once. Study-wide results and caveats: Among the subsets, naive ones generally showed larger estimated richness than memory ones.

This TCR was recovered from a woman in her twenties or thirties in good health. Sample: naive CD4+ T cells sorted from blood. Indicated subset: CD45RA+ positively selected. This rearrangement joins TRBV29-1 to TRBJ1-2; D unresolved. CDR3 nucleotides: TGCAGCGTTGATCGTGGGAGCACATCGGGAGGCTACACCTTC. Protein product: CSVDRGSTSGGYTF.